This entry describes one T cell receptor beta chain. Its target is unknown. This record belongs to a study of OX40 agonist ivuxolimab in advanced cancers. Looking at the study overall: Enrollees could have had prior anti-PD-1, anti-PD-L1 or anti-CTLA-4 therapy, which under 50% had received. Study-wide results and limits: By week 6 at 0.1 to 3.0 mg/kg, blood CD4+ and CD8+ T cells had expanded clonally.

The protocol was immunoSEQ multiplex PCR, while the TCRdb copy is restricted to in-frame clones and leaves out a portion. The repertoire has more than 60,000 clones, about three quarters of them found once; the top ten carry approximately 5%. CDR3 size: 15 residues. Germline V gene data show CDR1 as GTSNPN and CDR2 as SVGIG (reference sequence). With V trimmed by 3 bases and J by 4 bases, 3 bases remained unmatched. The genes are TRBV30 and TRBJ2-3, with 14 bases fitting TRBD2. This material consisted of CD4+ or CD8+ T cells sorted from blood, taken in a trial of the OX40 agonist ivuxolimab. This clonotype was sampled from an adult with an advanced solid tumor such as melanoma, head and neck, liver or kidney cancer. The CDR3 DNA reads TGTGCCTGGAGCCTGACTAGCGGGAGGGCAGATACGCAGTATTTT. Translation gives CAWSLTSGRADTQYF.